A single sample is the source of the 9 T cell receptor beta chains below, sequenced in a study of technical replicates of blood from a handful of donors. Assay: immunoSEQ multiplex PCR; the TCRdb copy retains only in-frame clones and omits some. The sample lists more than 80,000 clones, 90% to 97% occurring once. Sequences were obtained from T cells isolated from PBMCs. The receptors come from a human donor in good health.

In its sample, this clone was seen once. The chain combines TRBV7-9 with TRBJ1-3; D unclear. The germline CDR1 and CDR2 sequences are SEHNR and FQNEAQ (reference sequence). The CDR3 contains 15 residues. The ends were cut back, 2 bases at V and 8 bases at J, with 16 bases in the middle. The CDR3 DNA is TGTGCCAGCAGCTTACTATTGTCCCTGGTAGACACCATATATTTT. Translated, it gives CASSLLLSLVDTIYF.

V usage is TRBV9 and J usage is TRBJ2-4; 8 bases are shared with TRBD1. CDR1 and CDR2 (germline): SGDLS, YYNGEE. Unmatched junction bases numbered 6, after V lost 0 bases and J lost 7 bases. The CDR3 consists of 15 residues. This CDR3 is CASSVEQGAGNIQYF. The CDR3 coding sequence is TGTGCCAGCAGCGTAGAGCAGGGGGCGGGGAACATTCAGTACTTC.

As DNA, the CDR3 is TGTGCCAGCAGCTCCGGGGGAGCGTCAGATACGCAGTATTTT. Translating gives CASSSGGASDTQYF. The chain recombines TRBV7-8 with TRBJ2-3, with D perhaps TRBD2 (6 bases). Germline V gene sequence: CDR1 SGHVS, CDR2 FQNEAQ. The CDR3 consists of 14 residues. The V gene lost 4 bases and the J gene lost 4 bases, with 12 bases spanning the gap. Full variable domain (rest looked up from reference TRBV7-8 and TRBJ2-3): GAGVSQSPRYKVAKRGQDVALRCDPISGHVSLFWYQQALGQGPEFLTYFQNEAQLDKSGLPSDRFFAERPEGSVSTLKIQRTQQEDSAVYLCASSSGGASDTQYFGPGTRLTVL.

The chain combines TRBV9 with TRBJ1-2; no definite D call. This CDR3 has 15 amino acids. The V gene lost 1 base and the J gene lost 1 base, with 11 bases spanning the gap. Germline-derived CDR1 and CDR2 are SGDLS and YYNGEE. The CDR3 region has the DNA TGTGCCAGCAGCGTACAATCTGGACTTAACTATGGCTACACCTTC. Translated: CASSVQSGLNYGYTF.

This CDR3 is CASSFEVDQPQHF. In DNA, the CDR3 is TGTGCCAGCAGCTTCGAGGTTGATCAGCCCCAGCATTTT. The chain has TRBV5-5 and TRBJ1-5; D is unresolved. CDR3 length equals 13 residues. V lost 2 bases to trimming and J lost 5 bases, with 8 bases between them. Germline CDR1 and CDR2: SGHKS and YYEKEE (reference sequence). Variable domain in full (rest from reference TRBV5-5 and TRBJ1-5): DAGVTQSPTHLIKTRGQQVTLRCSPISGHKSVSWYQQVLGQGPQFIFQYYEKEERGRGNFPDRFSARQFPNYSSELNVNALLLGDSALYLCASSFEVDQPQHFGDGTRLSIL.

The V gene is TRBV6-1, the J gene TRBJ1-1; D ambiguous. This CDR3 has 14 residues. The V gene lost 2 bases and the J gene lost 5 bases, with 12 bases spanning the gap. In germline, CDR1 is MNHNS, CDR2 SASEGT. The CDR3 protein is CASSEWVRGTEAFF. Here the CDR3 DNA reads TGTGCCAGCAGTGAATGGGTTAGAGGGACTGAAGCTTTCTTT.

V is TRBV14 and J is TRBJ1-1; 10 bases align to TRBD1. This CDR3 has 16 amino acids. J lost 4 bases, V lost 4 bases, and 9 bases had no gene match. Looked up from germline, CDR1 is SGHDN and CDR2 is FVKESK. CDR3 coding DNA: TGTGCCAGCAGCCCTACCGGGGACAGGGGAGGCACTGAAGCTTTCTTT. Amino acids: CASSPTGDRGGTEAFF.

The chain combines TRBV5-1 with TRBJ2-2; no clear D gene. V lost 0 bases and J 7 bases, leaving 4 bases between the germline ends. The CDR3 spans 12 residues. Germline values: CDR1 SGHRS, CDR2 YFSETQ. CDR3 bases: TGCGCCAGCAGCTTGGCAGTCGGGGAGCTGTTTTTT. Translated: CASSLAVGELFF.

The chain is built from TRBV4-1 and TRBJ1-1; D not certain. The germline CDR1 and CDR2 sequences are MGHRA and YSYEKL. The CDR3 has 13 amino acids. Deletions cut 4 bases from V and 4 bases from J, with 10 bases between. The CDR3 loop reads CASSPRERTEAFF. In nucleotides, the CDR3 is TGCGCCAGCAGCCCGCGGGAACGCACTGAAGCTTTCTTT.